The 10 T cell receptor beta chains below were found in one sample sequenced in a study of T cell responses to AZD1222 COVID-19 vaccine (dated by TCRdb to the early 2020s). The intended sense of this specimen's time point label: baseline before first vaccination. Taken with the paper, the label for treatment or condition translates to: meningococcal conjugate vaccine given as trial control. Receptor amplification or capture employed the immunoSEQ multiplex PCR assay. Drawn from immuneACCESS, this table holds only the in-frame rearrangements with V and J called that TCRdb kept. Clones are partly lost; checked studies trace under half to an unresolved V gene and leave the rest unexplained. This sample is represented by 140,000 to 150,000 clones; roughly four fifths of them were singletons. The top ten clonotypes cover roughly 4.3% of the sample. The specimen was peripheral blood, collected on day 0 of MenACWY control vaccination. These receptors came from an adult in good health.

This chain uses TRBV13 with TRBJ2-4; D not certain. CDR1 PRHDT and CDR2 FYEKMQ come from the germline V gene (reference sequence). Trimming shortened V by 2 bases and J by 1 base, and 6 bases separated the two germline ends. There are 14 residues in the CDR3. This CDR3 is CASSLNGAKNIQYF. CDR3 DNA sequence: TGTGCCAGCAGCTTAAACGGGGCCAAAAACATTCAGTACTTC.

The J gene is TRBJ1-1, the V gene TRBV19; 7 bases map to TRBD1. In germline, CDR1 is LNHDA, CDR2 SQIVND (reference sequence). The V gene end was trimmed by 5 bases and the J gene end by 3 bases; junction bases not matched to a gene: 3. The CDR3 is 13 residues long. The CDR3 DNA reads TGTGCCAGTAGTCCGGGACAGTACACTGAAGCTTTCTTT. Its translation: CASSPGQYTEAFF. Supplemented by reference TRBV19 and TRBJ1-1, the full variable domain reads DGGITQSPKYLFRKEGQNVTLSCEQNLNHDAMYWYRQDPGQGLRLIYYSQIVNDFQKGDIAEGYSVSREKKESFPLTVTSAQKNPTAFYLCASSPGQYTEAFFGQGTRLTVV.

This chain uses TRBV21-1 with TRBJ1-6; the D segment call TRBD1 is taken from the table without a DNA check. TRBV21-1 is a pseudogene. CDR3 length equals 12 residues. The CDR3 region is CARRTGDSPLHF. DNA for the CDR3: TGTGCCAGAAGGACAGGAGATTCACCCCTCCACTTT.

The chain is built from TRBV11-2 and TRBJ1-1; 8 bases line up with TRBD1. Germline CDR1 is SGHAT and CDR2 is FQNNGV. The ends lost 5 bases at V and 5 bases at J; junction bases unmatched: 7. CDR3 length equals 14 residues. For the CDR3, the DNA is TGTGCCAGCAGCCCTAGGACAGGGAGAACTGAAGCTTTCTTT. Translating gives CASSPRTGRTEAFF.

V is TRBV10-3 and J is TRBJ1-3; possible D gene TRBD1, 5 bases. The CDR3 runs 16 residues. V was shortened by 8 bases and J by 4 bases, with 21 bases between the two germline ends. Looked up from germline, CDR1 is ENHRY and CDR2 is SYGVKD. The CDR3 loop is CAIREGGESLGNTIYF. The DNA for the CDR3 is TGTGCCATCCGGGAAGGAGGGGAGTCGTTGGGAAACACCATATATTTT.

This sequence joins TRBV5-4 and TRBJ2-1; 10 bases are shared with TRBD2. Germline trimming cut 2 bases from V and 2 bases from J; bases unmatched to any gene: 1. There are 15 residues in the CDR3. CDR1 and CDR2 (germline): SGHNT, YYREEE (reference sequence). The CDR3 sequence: CASSFSGGAYNEQFF. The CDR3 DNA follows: TGTGCCAGCAGCTTCAGCGGGGGGGCCTACAATGAGCAGTTCTTC.

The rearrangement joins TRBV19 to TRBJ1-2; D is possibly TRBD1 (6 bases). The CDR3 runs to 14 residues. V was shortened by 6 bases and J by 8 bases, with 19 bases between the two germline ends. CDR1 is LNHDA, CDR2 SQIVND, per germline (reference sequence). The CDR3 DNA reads TGTGCCAGTAGCTACCAACAGGGTTTAAACGGCTACACCTTC. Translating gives CASSYQQGLNGYTF. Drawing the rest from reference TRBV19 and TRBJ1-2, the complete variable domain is DGGITQSPKYLFRKEGQNVTLSCEQNLNHDAMYWYRQDPGQGLRLIYYSQIVNDFQKGDIAEGYSVSREKKESFPLTVTSAQKNPTAFYLCASSYQQGLNGYTFGSGTRLTVV.

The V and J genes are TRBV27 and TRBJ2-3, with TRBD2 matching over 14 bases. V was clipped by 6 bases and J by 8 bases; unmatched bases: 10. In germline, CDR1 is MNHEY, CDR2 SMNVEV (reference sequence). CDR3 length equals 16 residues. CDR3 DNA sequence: TGTGCCAGCAGGCAGGGACTAGCGGGGGAGACGGGTACGCAGTATTTT. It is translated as CASRQGLAGETGTQYF.

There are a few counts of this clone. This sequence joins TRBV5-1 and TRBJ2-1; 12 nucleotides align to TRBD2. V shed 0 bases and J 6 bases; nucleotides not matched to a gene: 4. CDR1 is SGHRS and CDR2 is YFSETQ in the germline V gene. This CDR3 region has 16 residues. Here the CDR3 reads CASSLVASGGANEQFF. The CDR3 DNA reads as TGCGCCAGCAGCTTGGTGGCTAGCGGGGGGGCCAATGAGCAGTTCTTC.

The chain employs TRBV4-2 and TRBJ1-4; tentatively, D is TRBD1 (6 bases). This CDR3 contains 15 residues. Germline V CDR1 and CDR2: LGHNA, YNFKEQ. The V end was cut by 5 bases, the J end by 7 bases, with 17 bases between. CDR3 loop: CASSARGGQAEKLFF. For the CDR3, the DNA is TGTGCCAGCAGCGCGCGGGGGGGCCAAGCTGAAAAACTGTTTTTT.